The T cell receptor beta chain described here comes from a study of blood T cells in healthy people across ages. Using a J-beta primer mix together with a sample-barcoded 5' primer, a second PCR was run for about 6 to 12 cycles. TCRdb re-called the 5' RACE reads through MiXCR, storing one row per CDR3 protein. The data hold 1.2 million to 1.5 million distinct CDR3 sequences, with about 40% observed a single time. The amount of total RNA extracted per sample was at least 5 micrograms. The CDR3 has 13 amino acids. Germline V gene lookup returns CDR1 MNHNS and CDR2 SASEGT. The V gene lost 6 bases and the J gene lost 2 bases, with 10 bases spanning the gap.

Sequenced sample: blood. The source is a young woman in good health. The genes are TRBV6-1 and TRBJ2-5; D is unclear. The CDR3 DNA reads as TGTGCCAGCAGCACCGTTCCTCAAGAGACCCAGTACTTC. Encoded protein: CASSTVPQETQYF.